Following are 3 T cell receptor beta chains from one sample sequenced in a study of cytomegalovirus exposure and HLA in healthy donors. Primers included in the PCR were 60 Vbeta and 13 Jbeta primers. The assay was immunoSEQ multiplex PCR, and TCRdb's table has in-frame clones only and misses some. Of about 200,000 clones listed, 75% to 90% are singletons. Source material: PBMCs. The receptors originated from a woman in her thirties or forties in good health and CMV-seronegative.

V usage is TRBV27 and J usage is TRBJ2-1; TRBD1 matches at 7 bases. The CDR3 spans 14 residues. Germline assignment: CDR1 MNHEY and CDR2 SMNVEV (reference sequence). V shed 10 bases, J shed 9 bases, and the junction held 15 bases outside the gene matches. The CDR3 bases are TGTGCCACCATAGGACAGGCAAGACCCCGTGAGCAGTTCTTC. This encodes CATIGQARPREQFF.

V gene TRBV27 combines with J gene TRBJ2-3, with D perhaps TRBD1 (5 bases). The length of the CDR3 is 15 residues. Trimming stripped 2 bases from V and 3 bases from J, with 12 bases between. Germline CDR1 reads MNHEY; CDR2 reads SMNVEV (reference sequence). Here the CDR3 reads CASSLIGQGTDTQYF. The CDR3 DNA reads TGTGCCAGCAGTTTAATAGGGCAGGGAACAGATACGCAGTATTTT.

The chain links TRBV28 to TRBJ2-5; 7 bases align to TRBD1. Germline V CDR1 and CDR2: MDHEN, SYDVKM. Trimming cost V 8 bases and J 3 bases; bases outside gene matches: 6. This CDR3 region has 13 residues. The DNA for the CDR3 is TGTGCCAGCTTTGACAGGGTGGAAGAGACCCAGTACTTC. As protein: CASFDRVEETQYF.